One sample yielded the 23 T cell receptor beta chains listed below, sequenced in a study of blood T cell repertoires in COVID-19. The repertoire was sequenced with immunoSEQ multiplex PCR; TCRdb's copy has only in-frame clones and lacks some. The sample lists over 120,000 clones, roughly 84% occurring once. The sequenced material came from peripheral blood. Receptor source: a human donor with acute or convalescent COVID-19. The donor label of this sample is uncertain.

The rearrangement uses TRBV2 and TRBJ2-7, with 8 nucleotides matching TRBD2. The V segment lost 6 bases and the J segment 4 bases; nucleotides outside the gene matches: 5. Germline assignment: CDR1 SNHLY and CDR2 FYNNEI. CDR3 length: 13 amino acids. The CDR3 here is CASRGTRGYEQYV. CDR3 DNA: TGTGCCAGCAGAGGGACTAGGGGTTACGAGCAGTACGTC.

The CDR3 DNA reads TGTGCCATCAAATTTTCGGCGGTCTACAATGAGCAGTTCTTC. It codes for CAIKFSAVYNEQFF. The V and J genes are TRBV10-3 and TRBJ2-1, with unresolved D. CDR3 length: 14 amino acids. Trimming stripped 7 bases from V and 3 bases from J, with 13 bases between. The germline gives CDR1 ENHRY, CDR2 SYGVKD.

V gene TRBV5-1 combines with J gene TRBJ2-2; 7 bases agree with TRBD2. The length of the CDR3 is 15 residues. Germline V gene data show CDR1 as SGHRS and CDR2 as YFSETQ. Trimming took 7 bases from V and 0 from J; bases not matched to a gene: 6. The CDR3 region is CASGIGTTNTGELFF. DNA of the CDR3: TGCGCCAGCGGGATTGGGACTACGAACACCGGGGAGCTGTTTTTT. The full variable domain, its missing parts supplied by reference TRBV5-1 and TRBJ2-2, is KAGVTQTPRYLIKTRGQQVTLSCSPISGHRSVSWYQQTPGQGLQFLFEYFSETQRNKGNFPGRFSGRQFSNSRSEMNVSTLELGDSALYLCASGIGTTNTGELFFGEGSRLTVL.

V and J are TRBV5-1 and TRBJ1-3; D remains ambiguous. V was shortened by 3 bases and J by 0 bases, with 16 bases between the two germline ends. The CDR3 spans 17 residues. CDR1 is SGHRS and CDR2 is YFSETQ in the germline V gene. CDR3 region: CASSSHGGSGSGNTIYF. The CDR3 nucleotides are TGCGCCAGCAGCTCCCACGGAGGGTCGGGCTCTGGAAACACCATATATTTT.

CDR3: CASSSGTGNSYGYTF. DNA of the CDR3: TGTGCCAGCAGTTCTGGGACAGGGAATTCCTATGGCTACACCTTC. The rearrangement links TRBV6-2 or TRBV6-3 to TRBJ1-2, with TRBD1 matching 9 bases. With V trimmed by 4 bases and J by 4 bases, 7 bases remained unmatched. Per the germline V gene, CDR1 is MNHEY and CDR2 is SVGEGT. There are 15 residues in the CDR3.

The rearrangement joins TRBV28 to TRBJ2-1; 8 bases agree with TRBD2. This CDR3 has 16 amino acids. In germline, CDR1 is MDHEN, CDR2 SYDVKM. V was pared by 5 bases and J by 8 bases, with 14 bases of the junction left unmatched. The CDR3 here is CASSPPPGLGHYEQFF. DNA for the CDR3: TGTGCCAGCAGTCCCCCACCGGGACTAGGACATTATGAGCAGTTCTTC.

The chain combines TRBV7-2 with TRBJ1-2, with 11 positions matching TRBD1. The trim removed 5 bases at V and 2 bases at J, leaving 4 bases unmatched. Germline V gene data show CDR1 as SGHTA and CDR2 as FQGNSA. The CDR3 length is 15 residues. For the CDR3, the DNA is TGTGCCAGCAGCGGAGGGACAGGGGGGAACTATGGCTACACCTTC. It translates to CASSGGTGGNYGYTF.

This clone was recorded once. The CDR3 DNA is TGTGCCAGCAGCCCGACAGGGGAATATGGCTACACCTTC. This translates into CASSPTGEYGYTF. The chain has TRBV12-3 or TRBV12-4 and TRBJ1-2; 8 nucleotides align to TRBD1. This CDR3 contains 13 residues. V lost 6 bases, J lost 5 bases, and 5 bases stayed unmatched.

The chain has TRBV7-3 and TRBJ2-3; 7 nucleotides match TRBD1. The V and J ends lost 5 bases and 2 bases, in that order; junction bases with no gene match: 13. The length of the CDR3 is 17 residues. The V gene's germline CDR1 is SGHTA and CDR2 FQGTGA. Here the CDR3 DNA reads TGTGCCAGCAGCCAGACAGGGTATCCTCGTAACACAGATACGCAGTATTTT. This gives the protein CASSQTGYPRNTDTQYF.

The genes are TRBV24-1 and TRBJ2-1; 10 bases align to TRBD2. Per the germline V gene, CDR1 is KGHDR and CDR2 is SFDVKD. The CDR3 length is 15 residues. Trimming removed 2 bases from V and 12 bases from J; junction bases left unmatched: 9. Written as DNA, the CDR3 is TGTGCCACCAGTGATTGGGGGGTTTCTAGCGGGGGGCAGTTCTTC. Amino acid sequence: CATSDWGVSSGGQFF.

The V and J genes are TRBV27 and TRBJ2-7; no firm D call. This CDR3 comprises 12 residues. V lost 6 bases, J lost 2 bases, and 8 bases lay in between. Germline V CDR1 and CDR2: MNHEY, SMNVEV (reference sequence). The CDR3 DNA sequence: TGTGCCAGCAGGAGCCAAACCTACGAGCAGTACTTC. Translated, it gives CASRSQTYEQYF.

The V and J genes are TRBV5-6 and TRBJ2-5; 8 bases are a match to TRBD1. Germline-derived CDR1 and CDR2 are SGHDT and YYEEEE. V was clipped by 1 base and J by 4 bases; unmatched bases: 6. The CDR3 extends over 15 amino acids. The CDR3 here is CASSLPYRGLETQYF. The CDR3 bases are TGTGCCAGCAGCTTGCCTTACAGGGGGTTAGAGACCCAGTACTTC.

This clone has just one count. The V call is TRBV10-3, the J call TRBJ1-5; D possibly corresponds to TRBD1 (6 bases). V lost 5 bases, J lost 7 bases, and 12 bases lay in between. The germline CDR1 and CDR2 sequences are ENHRY and SYGVKD. This CDR3 contains 13 residues. As DNA, the CDR3 is TGTGCCATCAGTCTACAGGGCGGGCAGCCCCAGCATTTT. Its protein product is CAISLQGGQPQHF.

Details on this clone: Here the CDR3 omits its conserved ending phenylalanine or tryptophan, so a read error is the likely source. This rearrangement joins TRBV5-5 to TRBJ1-2, with D possibly TRBD1 on 5 matching bases. Between the trimmed V and J ends, which lost 0 bases and 5 bases, there was a span of 17 bases. CDR3 length: 16 amino acids. CDR1 is SGHKS, CDR2 YYEKEE, per germline (reference sequence). The CDR3 region is CASSLESWVGGYGYTL. The CDR3 DNA sequence: TGTGCCAGCAGCTTGGAATCGTGGGTGGGGGGGTATGGCTACACCCTC.

The chain couples TRBV24-1 to TRBJ2-3, with 10 bases fitting TRBD2. J was trimmed by 6 bases and V by 5 bases; bases with no gene match: 7. The CDR3 sequence is 15 residues long. Germline assignment: CDR1 KGHDR and CDR2 SFDVKD. The CDR3 loop is CATSAILAGFDTQYF. The CDR3 nucleotides are TGTGCCACCAGTGCTATACTAGCGGGGTTTGATACGCAGTATTTT.

This clone has a handful of counts. The chain uses TRBV5-5 and TRBJ1-6; no definite D call. This CDR3 has 15 residues. Germline-derived CDR1 and CDR2 are SGHKS and YYEKEE (reference sequence). V was cut by 4 bases and J by 3 bases, with 11 bases left in between. As DNA, the CDR3 is TGTGCCAGCAGCCCCGCACAGTACTATAATTCACCCCTCCACTTT. Protein product: CASSPAQYYNSPLHF.

The rearrangement links TRBV4-3 to TRBJ2-3, with TRBD1 identical over 8 bases. This CDR3 is 17 amino acids long. Germline-derived CDR1 and CDR2 are LGHNA and YSLEER. The V gene end was trimmed by 3 bases and the J gene end by 0 bases; junction bases not matched to a gene: 8. This CDR3 reads CASSQDGTGTSTDTQYF. CDR3 sequence (DNA): TGCGCCAGCAGCCAGGACGGGACAGGTACTAGCACAGATACGCAGTATTTT.

The J gene is TRBJ1-2, the V gene TRBV11-2, with D uncertain. CDR3 length equals 12 residues. V gave up 3 bases and J gave up 1 base, with 3 bases separating them. Germline values: CDR1 SGHAT, CDR2 FQNNGV. The CDR3 here is CASSFSNYGYTF. CDR3 nucleotides: TGTGCCAGCAGCTTTAGTAACTATGGCTACACCTTC.

The chain joins TRBV2 to TRBJ1-5; possible D gene TRBD1, 5 bases. The V end lost 7 bases, the J end lost 6 bases, and 19 bases lay between the germline ends. CDR3 length: 15 residues. Looked up from germline, CDR1 is SNHLY and CDR2 is FYNNEI. CDR3: CASTTQGRLGQPQHF. The CDR3 DNA is TGTGCCAGCACCACCCAGGGCAGGTTGGGTCAGCCCCAGCATTTT. Drawing the rest from reference TRBV2 and TRBJ1-5, the complete variable domain is EPEVTQTPSHQVTQMGQEVILRCVPISNHLYFYWYRQILGQKVEFLVSFYNNEISEKSEIFDDQFSVERPDGSNFTLKIRSTKLEDSAMYFCASTTQGRLGQPQHFGDGTRLSIL.

The chain is built from TRBV27 and TRBJ1-2, with TRBD1 as a possible D gene (6 bases). V shed 0 bases and J shed 6 bases, with 14 bases lying between them. This CDR3 spans 15 amino acids. Germline CDR1 and CDR2: MNHEY and SMNVEV (reference sequence). For the CDR3, the DNA is TGTGCCAGCAGTTTATCTAGTGCAGGGGTTCATGGCTACACCTTC. Its protein product is CASSLSSAGVHGYTF.

J is TRBJ1-2 and V is TRBV24-1; D not certain. V was cut by 5 bases and J by 1 base, with 7 bases left in between. The CDR3 is 13 amino acids. Germline values: CDR1 KGHDR, CDR2 SFDVKD. DNA of the CDR3: TGTGCCACCAGTGGAGGGAATAACTATGGCTACACCTTC. Translated: CATSGGNNYGYTF.

The rearrangement uses TRBV19 and TRBJ1-2; TRBD1 matches 7 bases. From germline, CDR1 is LNHDA and CDR2 SQIVND (reference sequence). CDR3 length: 14 residues. The V segment lost 6 bases and the J segment 8 bases; nucleotides outside the gene matches: 12. CDR3: CASRRGGEVGGYTF. CDR3 coding DNA: TGTGCCAGTAGGAGAGGGGGCGAGGTTGGAGGCTACACCTTC.

The J gene is TRBJ2-7, the V gene TRBV10-1, with D possibly being TRBD1 (6 bases). CDR1 is WNHNN, CDR2 SYGVQD, per germline (reference sequence). This CDR3 has 14 amino acids. Trimming took 4 bases from V and 2 from J, leaving 12 bases between them. CDR3 loop: CASSGETGTYEQYF. The CDR3 region has the DNA TGCGCCAGCAGTGGGGAAACAGGGACCTACGAGCAGTACTTC.